These 29 T cell receptor beta chains came from one sample sequenced in a study of T cells in Graves' hyperthyroidism and ophthalmopathy. Regions amplified from RNA transcripts were the TCR beta CDR3 regions. A first-round RT-PCR of the TCR CDR3 used the HTBI primer set. In TCRdb, the multiplex PCR reads were re-called with MiXCR into one record per CDR3 protein. The table has about 500,000 distinct CDR3 sequences, 17% seen once. Specimen: blood. All receptors come from a woman aged 18-30 years with Graves' ophthalmopathy.

This clonotype was seen at least ten times. J is TRBJ1-2 and V is TRBV30, with unresolved D. The germline V gene has CDR1 GTSNPN and CDR2 SVGIG (reference sequence). CDR3 length: 11 residues. V dropped 3 bases and J dropped 8 bases, with 10 bases sitting between them. The CDR3 sequence is CAWSVYDGYTF. In nucleotides, the CDR3 is TGTGCCTGGAGCGTCTACGACGGCTACACCTTC.

This clonotype has a handful of counts. The genes are TRBV19 and TRBJ1-5; 8 bases fit TRBD1. The CDR3 runs to 14 residues. Germline-derived CDR1 and CDR2 are LNHDA and SQIVND (reference sequence). The V and J ends lost 9 bases and 2 bases, in that order; junction bases with no gene match: 6. CDR3 nucleotide sequence: TGTGCCAGCCGACAGGGGTACGGCAATCAGCCCCAGCATTTT. Residues: CASRQGYGNQPQHF.

This clonotype was seen at least ten times. This chain links TRBV11-2 with TRBJ1-1; maybe TRBD1 (5 bases). Germline CDR1 is SGHAT and CDR2 is FQNNGV. Trimming removed 10 bases from V and 3 bases from J, with 18 bases in between. The CDR3 has 14 residues. Here the CDR3 DNA reads TGTGCCATTGGAAGAGTAGGGGTGGACACTGAAGCTTTCTTT. It translates to CAIGRVGVDTEAFF.

This clonotype was found many times. V is TRBV20-1 and J is TRBJ2-3; no reliable D call. Germline V lookup: CDR1 DFQATT, CDR2 SNEGSKA (reference sequence). Between the trimmed V and J ends, which lost 1 base and 4 bases, there was a span of 3 bases. The length of the CDR3 is 11 residues. CDR3 sequence: CSARAPDTQYF. The DNA for the CDR3 is TGCAGTGCTAGAGCCCCAGATACGCAGTATTTT.

CDR3 in amino acids: CASSLNPVGTGIDGTEAFF. The CDR3 DNA reads TGTGCCAGCAGCTTGAACCCGGTCGGGACAGGGATTGATGGCACTGAAGCTTTCTTT. The J gene is TRBJ1-1, the V gene TRBV7-3; 9 bases map to TRBD1. Germline V gene lookup returns CDR1 SGHTA and CDR2 FQGTGA. J gave up 4 bases and V 3 bases, and 18 bases lay outside the gene matches. This CDR3 comprises 19 residues. The complete variable domain, with remaining parts taken from reference TRBV7-3 and TRBJ1-1, reads GAGVSQTPSNKVTEKGKYVELRCDPISGHTALYWYRQSLGQGPEFLIYFQGTGAADDSGLPNDRFFAVRPEGSVSTLKIQRTERGDSAVYLCASSLNPVGTGIDGTEAFFGQGTRLTVV.

The chain has TRBV29-1 and TRBJ1-1; D is perhaps TRBD1 (5 bases). This CDR3 spans 15 amino acids. Germline V gene data show CDR1 as SQVTM and CDR2 as ANQGSEA. Trimming removed 4 bases from V and 1 base from J, with 16 bases in between. The CDR3 region is CSVVKGPRANTEAFF. CDR3 DNA: TGCAGCGTTGTGAAGGGACCTCGGGCGAACACTGAAGCTTTCTTT.

The J gene is TRBJ1-2, the V gene TRBV4-1, with TRBD1 matching 8 bases. Germline CDR1 reads MGHRA; CDR2 reads YSYEKL. CDR3 length: 16 residues. V gave up 8 bases and J gave up 4 bases; unmatched junction bases: 15. This chain's CDR3 is CASGPLGQGAIYGYTF. The CDR3 DNA sequence: TGCGCCAGCGGACCACTAGGGCAGGGGGCGATCTATGGCTACACCTTC.

On this clonotype: A much larger clonotype is one base distant, so this may be a read error. The rearrangement uses TRBV2 and TRBJ2-1; either TRBD1 or TRBD2 may supply D (5 bases each). The CDR3 extends over 14 amino acids. Germline CDR1 is SNHLY and CDR2 is FYNNEI. V lost 5 bases, J lost 9 bases, and 17 bases lay in between. CDR3: CASSQDLEGSEQFF. DNA for the CDR3: TGTGCCAGCAGTCAGGACCTCGAGGGGAGTGAGCAGTTCTTC.

This clonotype appeared many times. V and J are TRBV28 and TRBJ1-1, with D perhaps matching TRBD1 (6 bases). Trimming took 8 bases from V and 5 from J, leaving 15 bases between them. This CDR3 is built from 13 residues. Germline V gene lookup returns CDR1 MDHEN and CDR2 SYDVKM. CDR3 DNA: TGTGCCAGCTTACTCACAGGGCCGACTGAAGCTTTCTTT. It codes for CASLLTGPTEAFF.

This chain connects TRBV20-1 to TRBJ2-2; possibly TRBD2 for D (5 bases). The germline gives CDR1 DFQATT, CDR2 SNEGSKA (reference sequence). V lost 4 bases, J lost 6 bases, and 18 bases lay in between. The CDR3 covers 15 residues. CDR3 residues: CSAKRARTRAGELFF. DNA of the CDR3: TGCAGTGCTAAGAGGGCCAGGACTCGCGCCGGGGAGCTGTTTTTT.

The chain is built from TRBV6-1 and TRBJ2-2; the D is unclear. The V gene's germline CDR1 is MNHNS and CDR2 SASEGT. This CDR3 spans 14 amino acids. V dropped 5 bases and J dropped 0 bases, with 7 bases sitting between them. The CDR3 loop is CASSRASNTGELFF. The CDR3 DNA is TGTGCCAGCAGTCGGGCCTCGAACACCGGGGAGCTGTTTTTT.

This clonotype was seen many times. The J gene is TRBJ1-2, the V gene TRBV18; no firm D call. This CDR3 comprises 14 residues. CDR1 KGHSH and CDR2 LQKENI come from the germline V gene. V was shortened by 2 bases and J by 3 bases, with 10 bases between the two germline ends. The chain's CDR3 is CASSPMEGYYGYTF. The CDR3 region has the DNA TGTGCCAGCTCACCAATGGAGGGCTACTATGGCTACACCTTC.

This clonotype has more than one count but fewer than ten. The chain is built from TRBV4-1 and TRBJ1-6; D gene ambiguous. Per germline, CDR1 MGHRA and CDR2 YSYEKL. Trimming pared 1 base from V and 10 bases from J, leaving 26 bases between. The CDR3 consists of 19 residues. CDR3 DNA sequence: TGCGCCAGCAGCCAAGTGCTGGGCCAAAAGTTGCTTACGGGATCACCCCTCCACTTT. It translates to CASSQVLGQKLLTGSPLHF.

This chain links TRBV6-1 with TRBJ1-5; a weak D match, TRBD1 (6 bases). CDR1 and CDR2 from the germline V gene are MNHNS and SASEGT. CDR3 length: 14 amino acids. Trimming pared 5 bases from V and 0 bases from J, leaving 8 bases between. The CDR3: CASSTGFSNQPQHF. CDR3 in DNA: TGTGCCAGCAGTACAGGGTTTAGCAATCAGCCCCAGCATTTT.

A few counts support this clonotype. V is TRBV7-9 and J is TRBJ2-1; D gene uncertain. Germline V gene lookup returns CDR1 SEHNR and CDR2 FQNEAQ (reference sequence). Deletions cut 4 bases from V and 0 bases from J, with 13 bases between. This CDR3 has 16 amino acids. CDR3 protein: CASSSPSIPSYNEQFF. As DNA, the CDR3 is TGTGCCAGCAGCTCTCCGAGCATACCCTCCTACAATGAGCAGTTCTTC.

V gene TRBV19 combines with J gene TRBJ1-2; D gene ambiguous. Germline CDR1 is LNHDA and CDR2 is SQIVND (reference sequence). The CDR3 has 12 amino acids. Between the trimmed V and J ends, which lost 5 bases and 2 bases, there was a span of 6 bases. The CDR3 DNA sequence: TGTGCCAGTAGTGAATTCAACTATGGCTACACCTTC. Translated, it gives CASSEFNYGYTF.

In its sample, this clonotype was seen a few times. The V call is TRBV11-2, the J call TRBJ2-5; D ambiguous. The germline V gene has CDR1 SGHAT and CDR2 FQNNGV. Trimming cost V 3 bases and J 1 base, with 9 bases left between them. This CDR3 contains 14 residues. CDR3 coding DNA: TGTGCCAGCAGCTTCAGAAGGGTCCAAGAGACCCAGTACTTC. As protein: CASSFRRVQETQYF.

V gene TRBV27 combines with J gene TRBJ2-7; D call uncertain. Per germline, CDR1 MNHEY and CDR2 SMNVEV (reference sequence). The CDR3 spans 11 residues. V was trimmed by 7 bases and J by 3 bases, leaving 7 bases between them. The CDR3: CASIKGYEQYF. CDR3 DNA: TGTGCCAGCATTAAAGGCTACGAGCAGTACTTC.

At least ten counts were recorded for this clonotype. The chain couples TRBV3-1 to TRBJ2-3; D might be TRBD1 (5 bases). Germline lookup yields CDR1 LGHDT and CDR2 YNNKEL (reference sequence). Trimming cost V 8 bases and J 3 bases, with 18 bases left between them. The CDR3 totals 15 residues. CDR3 region: CASGYVVGPTDTQYF. CDR3 DNA sequence: TGTGCCAGCGGATACGTGGTGGGGCCAACAGATACGCAGTATTTT.

This clonotype showed up just a few times. The CDR3 reads CASSSLRSSGSEETQYF. The CDR3 DNA reads as TGTGCCAGCAGTTCCCTACGGTCTAGCGGGAGCGAAGAGACCCAGTACTTC. The chain carries TRBV6-2 or TRBV6-3 and TRBJ2-5; 10 bases line up with TRBD2. This CDR3 is built from 17 residues. After removal of 4 bases from V and 3 bases from J, the junction contained 11 bases not matched to a gene. The germline CDR1 and CDR2 sequences are MNHEY and SVGEGT.

This clonotype has a count of ten or more. V usage is TRBV30 and J usage is TRBJ1-1; D not certain. The CDR3 loop spans 9 amino acids. Germline V lookup: CDR1 GTSNPN, CDR2 SVGIG (reference sequence). V was cut by 4 bases and J by 11 bases, with 8 bases left in between. The chain's CDR3 is CAWIGRAFF. CDR3 coding DNA: TGTGCCTGGATTGGGAGGGCTTTCTTT.

The J gene is TRBJ2-3, the V gene TRBV4-1, with D possibly matching TRBD2 (6 bases). This CDR3 comprises 16 residues. Germline CDR1 MGHRA, CDR2 YSYEKL. Trimming took 0 bases from V and 2 from J, leaving 12 bases between them. CDR3 sequence reads: CASSQDTSRNTDTQYF. DNA for the CDR3: TGCGCCAGCAGCCAAGACACTAGCCGGAACACAGATACGCAGTATTTT.

This clonotype showed up many times. The gene calls are TRBV20-1 and TRBJ2-5, with D tentatively TRBD1 (6 bases). Per germline, CDR1 DFQATT and CDR2 SNEGSKA (reference sequence). This CDR3 is built from 16 residues. The V end lost 5 bases, the J end lost 4 bases, and 23 bases lay between the germline ends. CDR3 nucleotides: TGCAGTGCTCCCGCGGTTGGGGGCACCCCGGGAGAGACCCAGTACTTC. Translation: CSAPAVGGTPGETQYF.

The table lists this clonotype with many counts. This sequence joins TRBV6-1 and TRBJ1-1; weak D call: TRBD1 (6 bases). The germline gives CDR1 MNHNS, CDR2 SASEGT. With 7 bases removed from V and 4 bases from J, the gap between germline ends came to 13 bases. The CDR3 is 13 amino acids. The CDR3 sequence: CASTQGLGTEAFF. CDR3 sequence (DNA): TGTGCCAGCACCCAGGGGCTCGGCACTGAAGCTTTCTTT.

Many counts were recorded for this clonotype. The genes are TRBV29-1 and TRBJ2-2, with a possible D match to TRBD1 (5 bases). The length of the CDR3 is 13 residues. CDR1 is SQVTM and CDR2 is ANQGSEA in the germline V gene. The V and J ends lost 5 bases and 3 bases respectively, with 10 bases between them. CDR3: CSVPRDDTGELFF. CDR3 sequence (DNA): TGCAGCGTTCCCAGGGATGACACCGGGGAGCTGTTTTTT.

This clonotype was found many times. This chain joins TRBV5-1 and TRBJ2-7; D remains unclear. In germline, CDR1 is SGHRS, CDR2 YFSETQ. Trimming removed 6 bases at V and 7 bases at J, with 5 bases between. This CDR3 has 9 amino acids. The CDR3 reads CASNTEQYF. Here the CDR3 DNA reads TGCGCCAGCAATACGGAGCAGTACTTC.

This clonotype was recorded many times. The chain links TRBV18 to TRBJ2-7, with TRBD2 matching 9 bases. After removal of 2 bases from V and 2 bases from J, the junction contained 4 bases not matched to a gene. The CDR3 totals 15 residues. Per the germline V gene, CDR1 is KGHSH and CDR2 is LQKENI. CDR3 region: CASSPGLAQTYEQYF. The CDR3 nucleotides are TGTGCCAGCTCACCAGGACTAGCGCAAACCTACGAGCAGTACTTC.

This clonotype was seen many times. This chain joins TRBV5-1 and TRBJ2-3; 7 bases line up with TRBD1. V lost 4 bases and J lost 6; bases outside the gene matches: 8. Germline V CDR1 and CDR2: SGHRS, YFSETQ. This CDR3 has 14 residues. The CDR3 nucleotides read TGCGCCAGCAGCGGAGTCACAGGGGTGGATACGCAGTATTTT. Translated: CASSGVTGVDTQYF.

This clonotype was recorded a few times. The J gene is TRBJ1-2, the V gene TRBV15; D gene unclear. Per germline, CDR1 LNHNV and CDR2 YYDKDF (reference sequence). This CDR3 is 13 amino acids long. The germline V and J ends were trimmed by 3 bases and 2 bases, with 7 bases remaining between them. The DNA of the CDR3 is TGTGCCACCAGCAGGGGCTCCAACTATGGCTACACCTTC. This sequence encodes CATSRGSNYGYTF. The variable domain in full, completed from reference TRBV15 and TRBJ1-2, reads DAMVIQNPRYQVTQFGKPVTLSCSQTLNHNVMYWYQQKSSQAPKLLFHYYDKDFNNEADTPDNFQSRRPNTSFCFLDIRSPGLGDTAMYLCATSRGSNYGYTFGSGTRLTVV.